This entry lists 20 T cell receptor beta chains sequenced from one sample in a study of early T cells in non-severe SARS-CoV-2 infection. Using its own MiXCR run on the 5' RACE reads, TCRdb lists one record per CDR3 protein. The table records over 55,000 distinct CDR3 sequences, around an eighth of them present only once. The sample was whole blood. These TCRs come from an adult who was a healthcare worker with PCR-confirmed SARS-CoV-2 infection or an uninfected control (not recorded which).

This clonotype was observed many times. The chain employs TRBV5-1 and TRBJ1-5, with D possibly being TRBD1 (5 bases). Per germline, CDR1 SGHRS and CDR2 YFSETQ. The V end lost 5 bases, the J end lost 5 bases, and 11 bases lay between the germline ends. The CDR3 consists of 13 residues. The CDR3 loop is CASRQGGDQPQHF. In nucleotides, the CDR3 is TGCGCCAGCAGACAAGGAGGGGATCAGCCCCAGCATTTT. The full variable domain, completed using reference TRBV5-1 and TRBJ1-5, is KAGVTQTPRYLIKTRGQQVTLSCSPISGHRSVSWYQQTPGQGLQFLFEYFSETQRNKGNFPGRFSGRQFSNSRSEMNVSTLELGDSALYLCASRQGGDQPQHFGDGTRLSIL.

This chain joins TRBV7-2 and TRBJ1-1; 8 positions agree with TRBD1. The germline V gene encodes CDR1 SGHTA and CDR2 FQGNSA. The CDR3 is 15 residues long. After removal of 1 base from V and 5 bases from J, the junction contained 6 bases not matched to a gene. The DNA of the CDR3 is TGTGCCAGCAGCTTAGACTTTACAGGGGGAACTGAAGCTTTCTTT. It is translated as CASSLDFTGGTEAFF.

This clonotype came up many times. At one boundary the junction diverges from the germline segment, which might be a read error. The CDR3: CSSQGSNEKPFF. The DNA for the CDR3 is TGCAGCTCACAGGGTTCTAATGAAAAACCGTTTTTT. This chain joins TRBV29-1 and TRBJ1-4; D may be TRBD1 (6 bases). The germline V gene encodes CDR1 SQVTM and CDR2 ANQGSEA. CDR3 length equals 12 residues.

This clonotype has ten or more counts. J is TRBJ2-3 and V is TRBV15; D unclear. Germline lookup yields CDR1 LNHNV and CDR2 YYDKDF (reference sequence). The CDR3 has 14 residues. Between the trimmed V and J ends, which lost 3 bases and 6 bases, there was a span of 13 bases. The CDR3 DNA reads as TGTGCCACCAGCAGCCTCGGACGAGCGGATACGCAGTATTTT. Protein: CATSSLGRADTQYF.

The table lists this clonotype with many counts. The chain links TRBV6-6 to TRBJ2-3; TRBD2 aligns across 7 bases. The CDR3 covers 15 residues. The germline V gene encodes CDR1 MNHNY and CDR2 SVGAGI (reference sequence). The V gene end was trimmed by 6 bases and the J gene end by 5 bases; junction bases not matched to a gene: 11. The CDR3 coding sequence is TGTGCCAGCAGACCGGTCCGGGGGGAGGGAGATACGCAGTATTTT. It translates to CASRPVRGEGDTQYF.

This clonotype was counted only a few times. The J gene is TRBJ2-3, the V gene TRBV29-1; possible D gene TRBD2, 5 bases. Germline V gene lookup returns CDR1 SQVTM and CDR2 ANQGSEA. The CDR3 length is 11 residues. The V gene lost 7 bases and the J gene lost 5 bases, with 10 bases spanning the gap. CDR3: CSAGGGDTQYF. CDR3 coding DNA: TGCAGCGCCGGAGGCGGAGATACGCAGTATTTT.

This clonotype was counted a few times. The J gene is TRBJ2-7, the V gene TRBV20-1; tentative D call: TRBD1 (6 bases). Between the trimmed V and J ends, which lost 6 bases and 12 bases, there was a span of 24 bases. The CDR3 sequence is 13 residues long. CDR1 and CDR2 (germline): DFQATT, SNEGSKA (reference sequence). CDR3 sequence: CSALASPGQSLYF. The CDR3 nucleotides are TGCAGTGCCCTAGCTTCTCCAGGACAGAGTTTGTACTTC.

This clonotype has a count of ten or more. J is TRBJ2-2 and V is TRBV7-9; 7 nucleotides agree with TRBD2. This CDR3 is 16 amino acids long. Trimming cost V 5 bases and J 0 bases; bases outside gene matches: 6. The germline V gene encodes CDR1 SEHNR and CDR2 FQNEAQ (reference sequence). Here the CDR3 DNA reads TGTGCCAGCAGCCTTGAGCGGGACCCGAACACCGGGGAGCTGTTTTTT. The encoded protein is CASSLERDPNTGELFF. The entire variable domain, with the rest obtained from reference TRBV7-9 and TRBJ2-2, is as follows: DTGVSQNPRHKITKRGQNVTFRCDPISEHNRLYWYRQTLGQGPEFLTYFQNEAQLEKSRLLSDRFSAERPKGSFSTLEIQRTEQGDSAMYLCASSLERDPNTGELFFGEGSRLTVL.

This clonotype was seen many times. CDR3 residues: CASRQQIGETQYF. CDR3 coding DNA: TGTGCCAGCCGGCAACAGATAGGAGAGACCCAGTACTTC. The J gene is TRBJ2-5, the V gene TRBV6-5, with no clear D. CDR1 is MNHEY and CDR2 is SVGAGI in the germline V gene. Trimming left V 8 bases short and J 4 bases short, with 14 bases between. CDR3 length equals 13 residues.

This clonotype appeared many times. V gene TRBV5-1 combines with J gene TRBJ2-4; 7 bases fit TRBD2. There are 14 residues in the CDR3. With V trimmed by 4 bases and J by 1 base, 2 bases remained unmatched. Germline V gives CDR1 SGHRS, CDR2 YFSETQ. The CDR3 region is CASSGEGAKNIQYF. CDR3 coding DNA: TGCGCCAGCAGCGGGGAGGGCGCCAAAAACATTCAGTACTTC.

This clonotype has at least ten counts. This chain uses TRBV7-7 with TRBJ2-1, with 9 positions matching TRBD2. Germline CDR1 is SSHAT and CDR2 is FNYEAQ (reference sequence). Trimming removed 2 bases from V and 5 bases from J; junction bases left unmatched: 7. The CDR3 is made up of 16 amino acids. The chain's CDR3 is CASSLTAGGGDNEQFF. The CDR3 DNA is TGTGCCAGCAGCTTAACGGCGGGAGGGGGGGACAATGAGCAGTTCTTC. The full variable domain, in which reference TRBV7-7 and TRBJ2-1 provide the parts outside the CDR3, is GAGVSQSPRYKVTKRGQDVTLRCDPISSHATLYWYQQALGQGPEFLTYFNYEAQPDKSGLPSDRFSAERPEGSISTLTIQRTEQRDSAMYRCASSLTAGGGDNEQFFGPGTRLTVL.

This chain links TRBV29-1 with TRBJ1-3, with unresolved D. The CDR3 consists of 12 residues. Germline V gene lookup returns CDR1 SQVTM and CDR2 ANQGSEA. Trimming stripped 4 bases from V and 2 bases from J, with 6 bases between. CDR3 in amino acids: CSVVGTGNTIYF. In DNA form, the CDR3 reads TGCAGCGTTGTGGGGACTGGAAACACCATATATTTT.

This clonotype was picked up many times. The V and J genes are TRBV29-1 and TRBJ2-5; D uncertain. The V gene's germline CDR1 is SQVTM and CDR2 ANQGSEA. Trimming stripped 3 bases from V and 1 base from J, with 6 bases between. This CDR3 contains 12 residues. The CDR3 DNA is TGCAGCGTTGATCCGGGCCAAGAGACCCAGTACTTC. Amino acid sequence: CSVDPGQETQYF.

This sequence joins TRBV29-1 and TRBJ2-5; 7 bases fit TRBD2. The germline V gene encodes CDR1 SQVTM and CDR2 ANQGSEA. The V gene end was trimmed by 6 bases and the J gene end by 1 base; junction bases not matched to a gene: 17. The CDR3 totals 17 residues. Here the CDR3 DNA reads TGCAGCGTGTTGAAGAGTGCGGGAGCGACGATCCAAGAGACCCAGTACTTC. Translation gives CSVLKSAGATIQETQYF.

The table lists this clonotype with many counts. The CDR3 nucleotides are TGTGCCAGCAGCTTTTCAGCGGACAGTACCGGGGAGCTGTTTTTT. Its protein product is CASSFSADSTGELFF. The V call is TRBV11-2, the J call TRBJ2-2; D is perhaps TRBD1 (6 bases). Germline CDR1 reads SGHAT; CDR2 reads FQNNGV. Trimming pared 3 bases from V and 5 bases from J, leaving 13 bases between. The CDR3 is 15 amino acids. Filled out from reference TRBV11-2 and TRBJ2-2, the complete variable domain reads EAGVAQSPRYKIIEKRQSVAFWCNPISGHATLYWYQQILGQGPKLLIQFQNNGVVDDSQLPKDRFSAERLKGVDSTLKIQPAKLEDSAVYLCASSFSADSTGELFFGEGSRLTVL.

In this sample, this clonotype turned up many times. V usage is TRBV12-3 or TRBV12-4 and J usage is TRBJ2-6; TRBD1 aligns across 8 bases. Germline trimming cut 2 bases from V and 1 base from J; bases unmatched to any gene: 16. The CDR3 loop spans 21 amino acids. The CDR3 region has the DNA TGTGCCAGCAGTTTATTAATAGGTACAGGGGGAGGCGGTTCTGGGGCCAACGTCCTGACTTTC. It translates to CASSLLIGTGGGGSGANVLTF.

This clonotype was seen ten or more times. In nucleotides, the CDR3 is TGTGCCAGCAGCTTAGGGGGTGGGGCTAGGTACAATGAGCAGTTCTTC. Residues: CASSLGGGARYNEQFF. The V gene is TRBV11-2, the J gene TRBJ2-1, with D possibly matching TRBD1 (5 bases). This CDR3 region has 16 residues. V lost 1 base to trimming and J lost 4 bases, with 14 bases between them. Per the germline V gene, CDR1 is SGHAT and CDR2 is FQNNGV.

This clonotype was found many times. CDR3 nucleotide sequence: TGTGCCAGTAGTATTAGCGGGGGGATCGATGAGCAGTTCTTC. Residues: CASSISGGIDEQFF. The V call is TRBV19, the J call TRBJ2-1; 10 nucleotides line up with TRBD2. Per germline, CDR1 LNHDA and CDR2 SQIVND (reference sequence). With 3 bases clipped from V and 8 bases from J, the junction kept 4 bases outside the gene matches. The CDR3 loop spans 14 amino acids.

This clonotype was counted at least ten times. The V gene is TRBV30, the J gene TRBJ2-7; D unresolved. Trimming removed 6 bases from V and 2 bases from J, with 14 bases in between. Germline V CDR1 and CDR2: GTSNPN, SVGIG (reference sequence). The CDR3 length is 13 residues. In DNA form, the CDR3 reads TGTGCCTGTCAAACCGGGCCTACCTACGAGCAGTACTTC. Its translation is CACQTGPTYEQYF.

V usage is TRBV12-3 or TRBV12-4 and J usage is TRBJ1-5, with D unresolved. The V end was cut by 3 bases, the J end by 0 bases, with 6 bases between. The CDR3 loop spans 14 amino acids. The CDR3: CASSLLDSNQPQHF. CDR3 DNA: TGTGCCAGCAGTTTGTTGGATAGCAATCAGCCCCAGCATTTT.